This TCR beta chain was found in a study of cytomegalovirus exposure and HLA in healthy donors. The CDR3 length is 14 residues. V dropped 0 bases and J dropped 10 bases, with 10 bases sitting between them. Germline CDR1 and CDR2: LGHNA and YNFKEQ. The PCR ran on 60 Vbeta and 13 Jbeta primers. The assay was immunoSEQ multiplex PCR, and TCRdb's table has in-frame clones only and misses some. The sample has approximately 220,000 clones, about three quarters seen once. This rearrangement joins TRBV4-2 to TRBJ1-6; a weak D match, TRBD1 (5 bases). Sequencing was done on a sample of PBMCs. This sequence originates from a young man in good health and CMV-seronegative. The CDR3 here is CASSQDRERSPLHF. The CDR3 bases are TGTGCCAGCAGCCAAGACAGGGAAAGGTCACCCCTCCACTTT.